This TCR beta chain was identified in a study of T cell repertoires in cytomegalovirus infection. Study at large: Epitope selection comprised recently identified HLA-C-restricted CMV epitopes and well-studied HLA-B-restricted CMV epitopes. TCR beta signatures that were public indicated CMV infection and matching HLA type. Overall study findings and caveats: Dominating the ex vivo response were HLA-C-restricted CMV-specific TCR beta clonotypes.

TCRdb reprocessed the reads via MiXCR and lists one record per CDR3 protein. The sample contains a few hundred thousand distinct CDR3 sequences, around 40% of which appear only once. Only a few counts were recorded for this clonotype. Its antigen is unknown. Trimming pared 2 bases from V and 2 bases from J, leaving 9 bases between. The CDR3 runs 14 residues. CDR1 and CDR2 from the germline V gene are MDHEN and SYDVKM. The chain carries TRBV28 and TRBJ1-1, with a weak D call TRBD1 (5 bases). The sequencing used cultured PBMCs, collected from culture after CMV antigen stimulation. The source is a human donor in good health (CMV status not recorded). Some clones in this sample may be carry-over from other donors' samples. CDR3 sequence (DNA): TGTGCCAGCAGTTTAGCGGGGGACAACACTGAAGCTTTCTTT. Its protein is CASSLAGDNTEAFF.